Presented here are 9 T cell receptor beta chains from one specimen sequenced in a study of T cell responses to AZD1222 COVID-19 vaccine. Only in-frame clones appear in the TCRdb table, and some are missing; sequencing was by immunoSEQ multiplex PCR. This table has about 150,000 clones, over 80% appearing once. Sample: peripheral blood, taken 28 days after the second AZD1222 dose. The receptors originated from an adult who received the AZD1222 COVID-19 vaccine.

The chain carries TRBV9 and TRBJ2-3; the D gene is possibly TRBD2 (5 bases). The CDR3 totals 15 residues. Germline CDR1 and CDR2: SGDLS and YYNGEE. The V end was cut by 3 bases, the J end by 0 bases, with 11 bases between. CDR3 protein: CASSASWTSTDTQYF. The CDR3 nucleotides read TGTGCCAGCAGCGCCTCGTGGACTAGCACAGATACGCAGTATTTT.

The chain is built from TRBV3-1 (or the pseudogene TRBV3-2) and TRBJ1-5, with no clear D. The ends were cut back, 0 bases at V and 1 base at J, with 7 bases in the middle. The germline V gene has CDR1 LGHDT and CDR2 YNNKEL (reference sequence). This CDR3 has 15 amino acids. Written as DNA, the CDR3 is TGTGCCAGCAGCCAAGATCCCAGGAGCAATCAGCCCCAGCATTTT. It codes for CASSQDPRSNQPQHF.

The rearrangement joins TRBV5-1 to TRBJ2-7; TRBD1 or TRBD2 may be the D gene (6 bases each). CDR1 is SGHRS, CDR2 YFSETQ, per germline. Trimming shortened V by 4 bases and J by 7 bases, and 21 bases separated the two germline ends. The CDR3 is 15 amino acids. CDR3 in amino acids: CASSLNRALAGEQYF. CDR3 nucleotide sequence: TGCGCCAGCAGCCTCAACAGGGCACTTGCGGGAGAGCAGTACTTC.

On this clone: Distinct nucleotide sequences in the sample also encode this CDR3. The V gene is TRBV11-3, the J gene TRBJ2-1, with D tentatively TRBD2 (6 bases). In germline, CDR1 is SGHNT, CDR2 YENEEA. The V gene lost 4 bases and the J gene lost 7 bases, with 8 bases spanning the gap. The CDR3 sequence is 12 residues long. CDR3 DNA: TGTGCCAGCAGCTCCGGGGGAAATGAGCAGTTCTTC. Translated, it gives CASSSGGNEQFF.

This chain connects TRBV19 to TRBJ1-1; tentatively, D is TRBD1 (5 bases). The CDR3 is 16 residues long. Trimming took 5 bases from V and 7 from J, leaving 23 bases between them. The germline V gene has CDR1 LNHDA and CDR2 SQIVND (reference sequence). The CDR3 loop is CASSAWDPSGGGEAFF. The CDR3 DNA follows: TGTGCCAGTAGTGCTTGGGACCCCTCGGGAGGCGGTGAAGCTTTCTTT.

The chain is built from TRBV6-2 or TRBV6-3 and TRBJ2-1; 8 nucleotides agree with TRBD2. The CDR3 sequence is 16 residues long. The J segment lost 7 bases and the V segment lost 2 bases, leaving 10 bases of the junction unmatched. The germline CDR1 and CDR2 sequences are MNHEY and SVGEGT. CDR3 protein: CASSYPGVAGRNEQFF. The CDR3 bases are TGTGCCAGCAGTTACCCAGGGGTAGCGGGACGAAATGAGCAGTTCTTC.

The CDR3 protein is CASSFGLGGDLYF. The CDR3 nucleotides are TGTGCCAGCAGTTTTGGTTTGGGAGGGGATCTGTACTTC. The J gene is TRBJ2-7, the V gene TRBV27; 7 bases agree with TRBD2. This CDR3 comprises 13 residues. Germline CDR1 MNHEY, CDR2 SMNVEV (reference sequence). V shed 3 bases, J shed 12 bases, and the junction held 11 bases outside the gene matches.

The chain carries TRBV7-9 and TRBJ2-1; D unresolved. Trimming stripped 5 bases from V and 5 bases from J, with 13 bases between. Germline CDR1 SEHNR, CDR2 FQNEAQ (reference sequence). This CDR3 spans 14 amino acids. The CDR3 spells CASSPLRSHNEQFF. The CDR3, as DNA: TGTGCCAGCAGCCCCTTGAGATCCCACAATGAGCAGTTCTTC.

This chain joins TRBV5-1 and TRBJ1-1, with unresolved D. The CDR3 covers 14 residues. V was trimmed by 0 bases and J by 5 bases, leaving 11 bases between them. Looked up from germline, CDR1 is SGHRS and CDR2 is YFSETQ. CDR3: CASSLALGKTEAFF. The DNA of the CDR3 is TGCGCCAGCAGCTTGGCCCTGGGGAAGACTGAAGCTTTCTTT.